The 17 T cell receptor beta chains presented below share a single source sample, sequenced in a study of T cells in Graves' hyperthyroidism and ophthalmopathy. Researchers amplified the TCR beta CDR3 regions from RNA transcripts. Researchers ran a first-round RT-PCR on the TCR CDR3 using the HTBI primer set. One entry per CDR3 protein, called by TCRdb with MiXCR from the multiplex PCR reads. Among about 400,000 distinct CDR3 sequences listed, about 13% were seen once. The material sequenced was blood. Receptors originate from a woman in her late teens or twenties with Graves' hyperthyroidism.

This clonotype was observed many times. V is TRBV29-1 and J is TRBJ2-7; TRBD2 is a possible D gene (5 bases). With 7 bases removed from V and 5 bases from J, the gap between germline ends came to 15 bases. The CDR3 is 12 residues long. Germline V gene lookup returns CDR1 SQVTM and CDR2 ANQGSEA. The CDR3 is CSAVDFPNEQYF. CDR3 nucleotide sequence: TGCAGCGCAGTGGACTTCCCCAACGAGCAGTACTTC.

This clonotype was counted at least ten times. J is TRBJ1-2 and V is TRBV2, with 9 bases matching TRBD1. Trimming removed 5 bases from V and 7 bases from J; junction bases left unmatched: 20. This CDR3 comprises 18 residues. Germline CDR1 reads SNHLY; CDR2 reads FYNNEI. The CDR3 nucleotides are TGTGCCAGCAGTCGCATATTCCGGGACAGGGAGGTAGTAGGTGGCTACACCTTC. Its translation is CASSRIFRDREVVGGYTF. Drawing the rest from reference TRBV2 and TRBJ1-2, the complete variable domain is EPEVTQTPSHQVTQMGQEVILRCVPISNHLYFYWYRQILGQKVEFLVSFYNNEISEKSEIFDDQFSVERPDGSNFTLKIRSTKLEDSAMYFCASSRIFRDREVVGGYTFGSGTRLTVV.

This clonotype was detected ten times or more. This chain joins TRBV5-1 and TRBJ2-1, with D hard to call. The V end was cut by 0 bases, the J end by 6 bases, with 19 bases between. The germline gives CDR1 SGHRS, CDR2 YFSETQ. This CDR3 comprises 17 residues. This CDR3 reads CASSLDKSTRVLNEQFF. CDR3 sequence (DNA): TGCGCCAGCAGCTTGGACAAGAGCACAAGGGTACTCAATGAGCAGTTCTTC.

This clonotype was seen repeatedly, ten times or more. This chain joins TRBV6-1 and TRBJ1-1; D remains ambiguous. This CDR3 spans 10 amino acids. Germline values: CDR1 MNHNS, CDR2 SASEGT. Trimming removed 3 bases at V and 8 bases at J, with 4 bases between. CDR3 DNA: TGTGCCAGCAGTGAGGAGGAAGCTTTCTTT. Amino acids: CASSEEEAFF.

This clonotype showed up many times. The chain has TRBV7-6 and TRBJ1-1; tentative D call: TRBD1 (5 bases). Deletions cut 5 bases from V and 1 base from J, with 11 bases between. The CDR3 consists of 14 residues. CDR1 is SGHVS, CDR2 FNYEAQ, per germline. The CDR3 DNA is TGTGCCAGCAGCCAAGGACAAACGAACACTGAAGCTTTCTTT. This translates into CASSQGQTNTEAFF.

This clonotype was seen ten or more times. The chain uses TRBV28 and TRBJ1-1, with D hard to call. CDR1 and CDR2 from the germline V gene are MDHEN and SYDVKM. The CDR3 totals 12 residues. Trimming shortened V by 7 bases and J by 0 bases, and 6 bases separated the two germline ends. CDR3 loop: CASTEVNTEAFF. The CDR3, as DNA: TGTGCCAGCACTGAGGTGAACACTGAAGCTTTCTTT.

DNA for the CDR3: TGCAGTGCTATCACAAAAACACCTTGGAGAGGTGAGCAGTTCTTC. Its translation: CSAITKTPWRGEQFF. The chain carries TRBV20-1 and TRBJ2-1; D gene ambiguous. The germline V and J ends were trimmed by 4 bases and 9 bases, with 22 bases remaining between them. This CDR3 contains 15 residues. Germline lookup yields CDR1 DFQATT and CDR2 SNEGSKA (reference sequence).

This chain uses TRBV11-3 with TRBJ2-5, with D possibly matching TRBD1 (5 bases). Trimming took off 5 bases at V and 1 base at J, with 11 bases between the two ends. The CDR3 length is 14 residues. Germline CDR1 SGHNT, CDR2 YENEEA. CDR3 in amino acids: CASSQEQVQETQYF. For the CDR3, the DNA is TGTGCCAGCAGCCAAGAACAGGTCCAAGAGACCCAGTACTTC.

The rearrangement joins TRBV3-1 to TRBJ2-3; 7 positions match TRBD1. The CDR3 loop spans 13 amino acids. CDR1 is LGHDT and CDR2 is YNNKEL in the germline V gene (reference sequence). V trimming: 2 bases; J trimming: 11 bases; junction bases outside the gene matches: 7. CDR3 in amino acids: CASSQRGPAGQYF. In nucleotides, the CDR3 is TGTGCCAGCAGCCAAAGGGGGCCCGCGGGGCAGTATTTT.

This clonotype occurred many times. In nucleotides, the CDR3 is TGTGCCACCAGCAGAGAGTTAAGCGGGGGGACCTACGAGCAGTACTTC. Amino acid sequence: CATSRELSGGTYEQYF. The chain uses TRBV15 and TRBJ2-7, with 9 bases fitting TRBD2. Germline values: CDR1 LNHNV, CDR2 YYDKDF (reference sequence). The V gene end was trimmed by 0 bases and the J gene end by 2 bases; junction bases not matched to a gene: 5. There are 16 residues in the CDR3. Looking up the rest from reference TRBV15 and TRBJ2-7 gives the full variable domain: DAMVIQNPRYQVTQFGKPVTLSCSQTLNHNVMYWYQQKSSQAPKLLFHYYDKDFNNEADTPDNFQSRRPNTSFCFLDIRSPGLGDTAMYLCATSRELSGGTYEQYFGPGTRLTVT.

This chain connects TRBV18 to TRBJ2-2, with 9 nucleotides matching TRBD1. The V gene's germline CDR1 is KGHSH and CDR2 LQKENI. V was pared by 6 bases and J by 3 bases, with 8 bases of the junction left unmatched. The CDR3 runs to 16 residues. The CDR3 here is CASSPRQGVDTGELFF. DNA of the CDR3: TGTGCCAGCTCCCCCAGACAGGGGGTAGACACCGGGGAGCTGTTTTTT.

This clonotype was recorded many times. This chain joins TRBV6-1 and TRBJ2-1; TRBD2 matches 7 bases. The CDR3 sequence is 16 residues long. The J segment lost 3 bases and the V segment lost 6 bases, leaving 11 bases of the junction unmatched. Germline V gives CDR1 MNHNS, CDR2 SASEGT. The CDR3 sequence is CASSPQTSASYNEQFF. For the CDR3, the DNA is TGTGCCAGCAGCCCCCAAACTAGCGCCAGCTACAATGAGCAGTTCTTC.

As for this clonotype: A single base separates this from a much larger clone, so it may be a read error. The rearrangement joins TRBV28 to TRBJ1-5, with D unresolved. Germline assignment: CDR1 MDHEN and CDR2 SYDVKM. The CDR3 length is 15 residues. The V end was cut by 8 bases, the J end by 1 base, with 15 bases between. CDR3: CASGALMGSNQPQHF. In DNA form, the CDR3 reads TGTGCCAGCGGCGCCCTCATGGGGAGCAATCAGCCCCAGCATTTT.

In its sample, this clonotype was seen many times. This chain links TRBV10-3 with TRBJ2-7; TRBD2 matches at 13 bases. Germline V CDR1 and CDR2: ENHRY, SYGVKD. V gave up 3 bases and J gave up 3 bases; unmatched junction bases: 8. This CDR3 contains 17 residues. The CDR3 DNA reads as TGTGCCATCAGTGACCCCGGGACTAGCGGGGCTCGCTACGAGCAGTACTTC. As protein: CAISDPGTSGARYEQYF.

In regard to this clonotype: A much larger clone lies a single base off, so this may be a read error. The chain has TRBV20-1 and TRBJ2-3; D is possibly TRBD1 (6 bases). V dropped 2 bases and J dropped 6 bases, with 12 bases sitting between them. The length of the CDR3 is 13 residues. The V gene's germline CDR1 is DFQATT and CDR2 SNEGSKA (reference sequence). In DNA form, the CDR3 reads TGCAGTGCTAGACTAGGGGGAGTGGATACGCAGTATTTT. It specifies CSARLGGVDTQYF.

The CDR3 loop reads CAWDLAGNSPLHF. The CDR3 DNA reads as TGTGCCTGGGACCTCGCGGGGAATTCACCCCTCCACTTT. The genes are TRBV30 and TRBJ1-6, with no clear D. Deletions cut 5 bases from V and 7 bases from J, with 12 bases between. The CDR3 spans 13 residues. Germline V gene sequence: CDR1 GTSNPN, CDR2 SVGIG (reference sequence).

This sequence joins TRBV6-1 and TRBJ2-7; D is possibly TRBD2 (6 bases). Germline loops: CDR1 MNHNS, CDR2 SASEGT. The germline V and J ends were trimmed by 4 bases and 3 bases, with 16 bases remaining between them. The CDR3 runs 15 residues. This chain's CDR3 is CASSGGSSGFYEQYF. CDR3 coding DNA: TGTGCCAGCAGTGGGGGGTCAAGCGGGTTCTACGAGCAGTACTTC.